The 26 T cell receptor beta chains below were found in one sample sequenced in a study of T cell clonality in common variable immunodeficiency. The study's findings and limits: Common variable immunodeficiency TCR beta sequences reportedly had fewer deletions and N-nucleotide insertions.

Sequencing used immunoSEQ multiplex PCR; TCRdb keeps in-frame clones, though not all of them. The table lists just over 25,000 clones, with no singletons. No antigen has been assigned to these receptors. The sequenced sample consisted of peripheral blood mononuclear cells. The origin of the receptors is a human donor with common variable immunodeficiency.

The CDR3 here is CSAHTLDNEQFF. The CDR3 bases that were read are TGCAGTGCCCATACACTAGATAATGAG. The V and J genes are TRBV20-1 and TRBJ2-1; D perhaps matches TRBD2 (5 bases). The DNA ends 3 residues before the CDR3 does, and the rest of the CDR3 is filled in from the germline J gene. CDR3 length: 12 amino acids. In germline, CDR1 is DFQATT, CDR2 SNEGSKA (reference sequence). V lost 6 bases and J 7 bases, leaving 13 bases between the germline ends.

This clone has ten or more counts. The read ends 3 residues early relative to the CDR3; the germline J gene fills the gap. The chain has TRBV14 and TRBJ2-2; TRBD1 matches 8 bases. The CDR3 extends over 16 amino acids. Germline V lookup: CDR1 SGHDN, CDR2 FVKESK. The V and J ends lost 4 bases and 4 bases, in that order; junction bases with no gene match: 8. The CDR3 DNA, read in part, is TGTGCCAGCAGCCGCAACAGGGGGTCCGGCACCGGGGAG. This encodes CASSRNRGSGTGE. The full CDR3 sequence reads CASSRNRGSGTGELFF.

This clone was seen a few times. The CDR3 extends 3 residues past the end of the read, so its final part is completed from the germline J gene. This chain connects TRBV19 to TRBJ1-2, with TRBD1 as a possible D gene (5 bases). This CDR3 has 13 amino acids. Germline loops: CDR1 LNHDA, CDR2 SQIVND (reference sequence). The CDR3 loop reads CASSIGQPRGYTF. The CDR3 DNA, read in part, is TGTGCCAGTAGTATAGGACAGCCGCGGGGC.

This clone was seen ten or more times. The read ends 3 residues early relative to the CDR3; the germline J gene fills the gap. The chain couples TRBV7-2 to TRBJ2-5, with a tentative D call TRBD2 (5 bases). This CDR3 comprises 14 residues. V was clipped by 7 bases and J by 3 bases, with 15 bases between them. Germline assignment: CDR1 SGHTA and CDR2 FQGNSA. The CDR3 region is CASNLRWREETQYF. The CDR3 bases that were read are TGTGCCAGCAACCTTCGATGGCGGGAAGAGACC.

At least ten counts were recorded for this clone. Sequencing ends 3 residues short of the CDR3 end; the germline J gene provides the rest. The rearrangement uses TRBV7-2 and TRBJ2-7, with D possibly matching TRBD1 (6 bases). The CDR3 covers 14 residues. The V and J ends lost 1 base and 5 bases respectively, with 12 bases between them. CDR1 and CDR2 from the germline V gene are SGHTA and FQGNSA. CDR3 protein: CASSLENRVNEQYF. The sequenced part of the CDR3 DNA is TGTGCCAGCAGCTTAGAAAACAGGGTAAACGAG.

This clone has a count of ten or more. With the read ending 3 residues before the CDR3 end, the germline J gene is used to fill in that end. The rearrangement links TRBV20-1 to TRBJ1-1; D gene ambiguous. Germline CDR1 DFQATT, CDR2 SNEGSKA (reference sequence). The V and J ends lost 0 bases and 4 bases respectively, with 18 bases between them. This CDR3 comprises 16 residues. Incomplete CDR3 DNA: TGCAGTGCTAGAGATGCGGGGAAGGGAACACTCACTGAA. Residues: CSARDAGKGTLTE. The whole CDR3 protein is CSARDAGKGTLTEAFF.

The table lists this clone with many counts. Read sequence stops 3 residues before the CDR3 end, and the germline J gene provides the missing end. The J gene is TRBJ2-7, the V gene TRBV29-1; possibly TRBD1 for D (5 bases). The CDR3 length is 13 residues. The V gene's germline CDR1 is SQVTM and CDR2 ANQGSEA. V lost 3 bases and J 2 bases, leaving 11 bases between the germline ends. The CDR3 bases that were read are TGCAGCGTTGAGACAGATATAACCTACGAG. Translating it yields CSVETDITYE. The full CDR3 reads CSVETDITYEQYF.

The sample holds many counts of this clone. The missing CDR3 end, 3 residues past where the read stops, is filled in from the germline J gene. The chain recombines TRBV7-8 with TRBJ2-7; D not certain. The CDR3 length is 13 residues. The V gene's germline CDR1 is SGHVS and CDR2 FQNEAQ. V shed 8 bases and J shed 3 bases, with 14 bases lying between them. The DNA read from the CDR3 is TGTGCCAGCGGAATGGCTAGGATCTACGAG. Translated: CASGMARIYE. The whole CDR3 sequence is CASGMARIYEQYF.

The sample holds many counts of this clone. The sequenced fragment ends 3 residues before the CDR3 boundary, so the rest is inferred from the germline J gene. The V and J genes are TRBV19 and TRBJ1-5; D is unclear. The CDR3 sequence is 15 residues long. Trimming removed 3 bases from V and 3 bases from J, with 12 bases in between. Looked up from germline, CDR1 is LNHDA and CDR2 is SQIVND (reference sequence). The CDR3 region is CASSMILGYNQPQHF. The sequenced CDR3 bases are TGTGCCAGTAGTATGATCTTAGGGTACAATCAGCCC.

This clone showed up many times. The DNA ends 3 residues before the CDR3 does, and the rest of the CDR3 is filled in from the germline J gene. V and J are TRBV27 and TRBJ2-1; weak D call: TRBD1 (6 bases). The CDR3 totals 16 residues. CDR1 is MNHEY and CDR2 is SMNVEV in the germline V gene (reference sequence). V was clipped by 5 bases and J by 6 bases, with 20 bases between them. The covered CDR3 bases are TGTGCCAGCAGTACATTTGCCCGACAGGATGTCAATGAG. This translates into CASSTFARQDVNE. The complete CDR3 reads CASSTFARQDVNEQFF.

At least ten counts were recorded for this clone. The read falls 3 residues short of the CDR3 end, and the missing part is taken from the germline J gene. V and J are TRBV6-2 or TRBV6-3 and TRBJ2-7, with TRBD1 identical over 9 bases. Germline V gene data show CDR1 as MNHEY and CDR2 as SVGEGT. J gave up 5 bases and V 6 bases, and 11 bases lay outside the gene matches. This CDR3 is 15 amino acids long. The sequenced CDR3 bases are TGTGCCAGCAGCAGCGAGGGACAGGGCGGAAACGAG. It yields the protein CASSSEGQGGNE. The whole CDR3 sequence reads CASSSEGQGGNEQYF.

At least ten counts were recorded for this clone. The missing CDR3 end, 3 residues past where the read stops, is filled in from the germline J gene. The V and J genes are TRBV28 and TRBJ2-1, with 11 bases aligning to TRBD1. Germline assignment: CDR1 MDHEN and CDR2 SYDVKM. The V and J ends lost 5 bases and 8 bases, in that order; junction bases with no gene match: 11. The CDR3 loop spans 16 amino acids. CDR3 residues: CASSRGTGGSRYEQFF. CDR3 DNA (partial): TGTGCCAGCAGTCGAGGGACAGGGGGATCGAGATATGAG.

This clone was seen at least ten times. Coverage ceases 3 residues before the CDR3 finishes, and the germline J gene fills in the end. V gene TRBV30 combines with J gene TRBJ2-1, with a weak D call TRBD2 (6 bases). With 0 bases removed from V and 7 bases from J, the gap between germline ends came to 10 bases. Germline V gene sequence: CDR1 GTSNPN, CDR2 SVGIG (reference sequence). This CDR3 spans 13 amino acids. CDR3 DNA, as far as it was read: TGTGCCTGGAGTGTTGGGACTGGAAATGAG. This translates into CAWSVGTGNE. The CDR3 reads in full as CAWSVGTGNEQFF.

A few counts support this clone. With the read ending 3 residues before the CDR3 end, the germline J gene is used to fill in that end. V usage is TRBV19 and J usage is TRBJ2-3; TRBD1 matches 8 bases. The CDR3 spans 17 residues. Germline trimming cut 2 bases from V and 4 bases from J; bases unmatched to any gene: 11. Germline assignment: CDR1 LNHDA and CDR2 SQIVND (reference sequence). The CDR3 spells CASSIRSQGVYSDTQYF. The CDR3 bases that were read are TGTGCCAGTAGTATACGGTCACAGGGGGTATATTCAGATACG.

At least ten counts were recorded for this clone. The CDR3 end falls 3 residues outside the read, so it is completed with the germline J gene. This sequence joins TRBV18 and TRBJ2-7, with 7 positions matching TRBD1. The CDR3 runs 14 residues. Germline CDR1 reads KGHSH; CDR2 reads LQKENI. After removal of 3 bases from V and 2 bases from J, the junction contained 4 bases not matched to a gene. Here the CDR3 reads CASSPGQAAYEQYF. The CDR3 bases that were read are TGTGCCAGCTCACCTGGACAGGCGGCCTACGAG.

This clone showed up many times. The read falls 3 residues short of the CDR3 end, and the missing part is taken from the germline J gene. The chain couples TRBV7-2 to TRBJ2-2; D is possibly TRBD2 (6 bases). Trimming removed 3 bases at V and 6 bases at J, with 14 bases between. The CDR3 covers 15 residues. Per the germline V gene, CDR1 is SGHTA and CDR2 is FQGNSA. The part of the CDR3 DNA that was read is TGTGCCAGCAGCTTGAGCGGGTCACGAGCCGGGGAG. Amino acids: CASSLSGSRAGE. The whole CDR3 protein reads CASSLSGSRAGELFF. Full variable domain (missing parts from reference TRBV7-2 and TRBJ2-2): GAGVSQSPSNKVTEKGKDVELRCDPISGHTALYWYRQSLGQGLEFLIYFQGNSAPDKSGLPSDRFSAERTGGSVSTLTIQRTQQEDSAVYLCASSLSGSRAGELFFGEGSRLTVL.

This clone was found many times. A junction boundary mismatches the germline segment, possibly from a read error. The read ends 3 residues early relative to the CDR3; the germline J gene fills the gap. The chain joins TRBV4-2 to TRBJ2-3, with 9 bases lining up with TRBD1. The CDR3 is 17 residues long. The V gene's germline CDR1 is LGHNA and CDR2 YNFKEQ. The covered CDR3 bases are TGCGCCAGCAGCCAAGATCCACAGGGGGCTAGCACAGATACG. As protein: CASSQDPQGASTDT. In full, the CDR3 reads CASSQDPQGASTDTQYF.

This clone came up many times. The read terminates 3 residues before the CDR3 end, so the remaining end is supplied by the germline J gene. This chain connects TRBV7-2 to TRBJ1-6, with TRBD1 matching over 9 bases. The CDR3 spans 15 residues. Looked up from germline, CDR1 is SGHTA and CDR2 is FQGNSA. Trimming at V came to 1 base and at J to 10 bases, leaving 5 bases not matched to a gene. The CDR3 sequence: CASSLGTGAGSPLHF. CDR3 DNA (partial): TGTGCCAGCAGCTTAGGGACAGGGGCGGGATCACCC.

This clone was picked up a small number of times. The read comes to an end 3 residues before the CDR3 does, leaving the germline J gene to fill in the end. V is TRBV19 and J is TRBJ2-1, with TRBD2 matching over 7 bases. This CDR3 spans 16 amino acids. Losses at the gene ends were 3 bases for V and 3 bases for J; bases not matched to a gene: 8. Germline V lookup: CDR1 LNHDA, CDR2 SQIVND (reference sequence). CDR3 sequence reads: CASSIIAGRFYNEQFF. CDR3 DNA, as far as it was read: TGTGCCAGTAGTATCATAGCGGGTCGGTTCTACAATGAG.

A remark on this clone: The CDR3 goes on 3 residues after the read ends, and that part is filled in from the germline J gene. This sequence joins TRBV20-1 and TRBJ1-2; TRBD1 agrees at 7 bases. V lost 5 bases, J lost 2 bases, and 8 bases stayed unmatched. The CDR3 spans 14 residues. The germline V gene encodes CDR1 DFQATT and CDR2 SNEGSKA (reference sequence). The CDR3 region is CSAHRTGINYGYTF. The DNA read from the CDR3 is TGCAGTGCTCACCGGACAGGAATAAACTATGGC.

This clone has a count of ten or more. The read falls 3 residues short of the CDR3 end, and the missing part is taken from the germline J gene. The gene calls are TRBV7-8 and TRBJ2-1; 12 nucleotides line up with TRBD2. The CDR3 contains 17 residues. J lost 4 bases, V lost 6 bases, and 10 bases had no gene match. The germline CDR1 and CDR2 sequences are SGHVS and FQNEAQ. CDR3 sequence: CASRLEGLAGYYNEQFF. CDR3 bases read: TGTGCCAGCAGGCTAGAGGGACTAGCGGGCTATTACAATGAG.

This clone was counted between two and nine times. The CDR3 goes on 3 residues after the read ends, and that part is filled in from the germline J gene. V and J are TRBV5-1 and TRBJ2-7; maybe TRBD1 (5 bases). The CDR3 sequence is 13 residues long. Germline CDR1 is SGHRS and CDR2 is YFSETQ. V was pared by 7 bases and J by 2 bases, with 13 bases between. The sequenced CDR3 bases are TGCGCCAGCGGCCAGGGTGGGACCTACGAG. Amino acid sequence: CASGQGGTYE. The full CDR3 sequence reads CASGQGGTYEQYF. The full variable domain, rest sourced from reference TRBV5-1 and TRBJ2-7, is KAGVTQTPRYLIKTRGQQVTLSCSPISGHRSVSWYQQTPGQGLQFLFEYFSETQRNKGNFPGRFSGRQFSNSRSEMNVSTLELGDSALYLCASGQGGTYEQYFGPGTRLTVT.

As concerns this clone: The read ends 3 residues early relative to the CDR3; the germline J gene fills the gap. The J gene is TRBJ2-5, the V gene TRBV20-1; D may be TRBD1 (5 bases). The CDR3 sequence is 15 residues long. The germline CDR1 and CDR2 sequences are DFQATT and SNEGSKA (reference sequence). V was pared by 5 bases and J by 2 bases, with 18 bases between. CDR3 DNA (partial): TGCAGTGCTTCCCCCATGTGGGGCCAACAAGAGACC. Amino acid sequence: CSASPMWGQQET. The whole CDR3 is CSASPMWGQQETQYF.

This clone appeared many times. The CDR3 extends 3 residues past the end of the read, so its final part is completed from the germline J gene. The chain links TRBV7-7 to TRBJ2-2; a possible D gene is TRBD1 (6 bases). V lost 10 bases to trimming and J lost 4 bases, with 13 bases between them. This CDR3 region has 13 residues. The germline gives CDR1 SSHAT, CDR2 FNYEAQ (reference sequence). CDR3 residues: CANTGIGTGELFF. The sequenced part of the CDR3 DNA is TGTGCCAACACAGGGATCGGCACCGGGGAG.

Comments on this clone: The read terminates 3 residues ahead of where the CDR3 ends, so the germline J gene completes it. The J gene is TRBJ2-5, the V gene TRBV7-6; 8 bases are shared with TRBD1. From germline, CDR1 is SGHVS and CDR2 FNYEAQ. V shed 4 bases, J shed 5 bases, and the junction held 6 bases outside the gene matches. The CDR3 length is 14 residues. CDR3 amino acids: CASSSSTGVETQYF. Incomplete CDR3 DNA: TGTGCCAGCAGCTCATCGACAGGGGTGGAGACC.

The table lists this clone with many counts. The read ends 3 residues before the CDR3 terminus; that terminus is restored from the germline J gene. The V call is TRBV18, the J call TRBJ2-1; 11 nucleotides line up with TRBD2. The CDR3 totals 14 residues. Germline assignment: CDR1 KGHSH and CDR2 LQKENI. V trimming: 3 bases; J trimming: 5 bases; junction bases outside the gene matches: 0. The CDR3 loop is CASSPSGGDNEQFF. The sequenced CDR3 bases are TGTGCCAGCTCACCTAGCGGGGGGGACAATGAG.